The subject of this entry is one T cell receptor beta chain. Its antigen is unknown. These data are taken from a study of beta chain features in type 1 diabetes. Study-wide results and limits: Shorter TCRB CDR3s, moderately but significantly so, marked every one of the four CD4+ subsets in Type 1 diabetes patients.

The entirety of the isolated RNA underwent reverse transcription, so expressed TCRB transcripts were sequenced. Sequencing used immunoSEQ multiplex PCR; TCRdb keeps in-frame clones, though not all of them. Of some 170,000 clones listed, roughly 60% are singletons. Trimming shortened V by 4 bases and J by 4 bases, and 15 bases separated the two germline ends. This CDR3 comprises 15 residues. Looked up from germline, CDR1 is SEHNR and CDR2 is FQNEAQ (reference sequence). The sequenced sample was naive CD4+ T cells from blood. This rearrangement joins TRBV7-9 to TRBJ2-3; no clear D gene. The TCR comes from a man aged 25-45 years with type 1 diabetes. CDR3 sequence (DNA): TGTGCCAGCAGCTCCGGGCAGTTCGGAGCAGATACGCAGTATTTT. Translating it yields CASSSGQFGADTQYF. Variable domain in full (rest from reference TRBV7-9 and TRBJ2-3): DTGVSQNPRHKITKRGQNVTFRCDPISEHNRLYWYRQTLGQGPEFLTYFQNEAQLEKSRLLSDRFSAERPKGSFSTLEIQRTEQGDSAMYLCASSSGQFGADTQYFGPGTRLTVL.